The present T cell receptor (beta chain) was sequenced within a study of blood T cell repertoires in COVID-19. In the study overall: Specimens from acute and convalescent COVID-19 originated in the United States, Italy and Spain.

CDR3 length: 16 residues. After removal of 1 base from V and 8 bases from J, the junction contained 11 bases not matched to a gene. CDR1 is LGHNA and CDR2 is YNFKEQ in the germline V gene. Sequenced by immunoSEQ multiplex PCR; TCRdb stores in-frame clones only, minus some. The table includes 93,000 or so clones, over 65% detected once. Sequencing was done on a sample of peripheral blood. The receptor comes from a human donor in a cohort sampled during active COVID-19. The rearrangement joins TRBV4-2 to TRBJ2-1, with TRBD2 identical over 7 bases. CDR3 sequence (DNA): TGTGCCAGCAGCCAAGCGGGGGAGGGGTCGTTGGATGAGCAGTTCTTC. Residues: CASSQAGEGSLDEQFF.